This record covers a single T cell receptor (beta chain). Its specificity is unknown. Germline V CDR1 and CDR2: SGHNT, YENEEA. V was trimmed by 5 bases and J by 2 bases, leaving 7 bases between them. The CDR3 runs to 13 residues. The record originates from a study of cytomegalovirus exposure and HLA in healthy donors. Study-wide results and limits: Because they were indistinguishable, some V segments, including TRBV6-2 and TRBV6-3, were excluded. More clonal expansion characterized HLA-associated TCR beta chains than equally common others in a later analysis. Reports described diagnosis of cytomegalovirus status by the classifier as highly specific and sensitive.

In the PCR, 60 Vbeta and 13 Jbeta primers were used. Sequenced by immunoSEQ multiplex PCR; TCRdb stores in-frame clones only, minus some. Of more than 90,000 clones listed, roughly 80% are singletons. Input material: PBMCs. The V and J genes are TRBV11-3 and TRBJ2-1; the D is unclear. The sequence was collected from a man between 35 and 55 years old in good health and CMV-seropositive. The CDR3 region has the DNA TGTGCCAGCAGCCCCGACACCTACAATGAGCAGTTCTTC. This codes for CASSPDTYNEQFF.